Each of the 7 T cell receptor beta chains below was sequenced from the same sample in a study of cytomegalovirus exposure and HLA in healthy donors. 60 Vbeta and 13 Jbeta primers were used in PCR. Clones were read by immunoSEQ multiplex PCR, and TCRdb kept only the in-frame ones, dropping some. The sample includes more than 95,000 clones, around 80% of them seen just once. Sequenced sample: PBMCs. The receptors were gathered from a female donor in good health and CMV-seronegative.

The chain combines TRBV2 with TRBJ1-6, with a possible D match to TRBD1 (6 bases). Germline V gene lookup returns CDR1 SNHLY and CDR2 FYNNEI. The CDR3 runs to 13 residues. The V end was cut by 7 bases, the J end by 8 bases, with 12 bases between. CDR3 sequence: CASNPQGDSPLHF. CDR3 bases: TGTGCCAGCAACCCACAGGGTGATTCACCCCTCCACTTT.

This chain links TRBV28 with TRBJ2-6, with TRBD2 as a possible D gene (6 bases). Germline lookup yields CDR1 MDHEN and CDR2 SYDVKM. The CDR3 sequence is 15 residues long. V was shortened by 2 bases and J by 1 base, with 6 bases between the two germline ends. The CDR3 sequence is CASSLGGSGANVLTF. CDR3 sequence (DNA): TGTGCCAGCAGTTTAGGAGGGTCTGGGGCCAACGTCCTGACTTTC.

The chain recombines TRBV10-3 with TRBJ2-7, with a tentative D call TRBD1 (6 bases). Trimming removed 2 bases at V and 11 bases at J, with 16 bases between. Per germline, CDR1 ENHRY and CDR2 SYGVKD. CDR3 length equals 13 residues. In DNA, the CDR3 is TGTGCCATCAGTGAGAATTTATCGGGACACGAGTACTTC. Translating it yields CAISENLSGHEYF.

The chain is built from TRBV5-1 and TRBJ2-2; D remains unclear. This CDR3 comprises 16 residues. V was pared by 4 bases and J by 6 bases, with 19 bases between. Germline V CDR1 and CDR2: SGHRS, YFSETQ. The CDR3, as DNA: TGCGCCAGCAGCCTTAATTGGGCCGAGATGGCCGGGGAGCTGTTTTTT. It specifies CASSLNWAEMAGELFF.

The chain combines TRBV14 with TRBJ2-5; maybe TRBD2 (6 bases). The CDR3 length is 15 residues. CDR1 and CDR2 (germline): SGHDN, FVKESK. The V gene lost 4 bases and the J gene lost 5 bases, with 17 bases spanning the gap. The CDR3 DNA sequence: TGTGCCAGCAGCCCTTGGACTACCCTCCGGGAGACCCAGTACTTC. Its translation: CASSPWTTLRETQYF.

In its sample, this clone was seen a few times. The rearrangement uses TRBV5-1 and TRBJ2-1; TRBD2 agrees at 7 bases. Trimming cost V 2 bases and J 8 bases; bases outside gene matches: 10. CDR3 size: 15 residues. Germline V gene sequence: CDR1 SGHRS, CDR2 YFSETQ. The CDR3 spells CASSFGGGRVDEQFF. The CDR3 bases are TGCGCCAGCAGCTTCGGGGGAGGGAGGGTCGATGAGCAGTTCTTC. Combining the CDR3 with reference TRBV5-1 and TRBJ2-1 gives the whole variable domain KAGVTQTPRYLIKTRGQQVTLSCSPISGHRSVSWYQQTPGQGLQFLFEYFSETQRNKGNFPGRFSGRQFSNSRSEMNVSTLELGDSALYLCASSFGGGRVDEQFFGPGTRLTVL.

V gene TRBV27 combines with J gene TRBJ1-1; 7 bases line up with TRBD1. Germline-derived CDR1 and CDR2 are MNHEY and SMNVEV (reference sequence). This CDR3 contains 13 residues. J lost 5 bases, V lost 7 bases, and 7 bases had no gene match. In DNA form, the CDR3 reads TGTGCCAGCATAGACAGGGTCTCGACTGAAGCTTTCTTT. It codes for CASIDRVSTEAFF.